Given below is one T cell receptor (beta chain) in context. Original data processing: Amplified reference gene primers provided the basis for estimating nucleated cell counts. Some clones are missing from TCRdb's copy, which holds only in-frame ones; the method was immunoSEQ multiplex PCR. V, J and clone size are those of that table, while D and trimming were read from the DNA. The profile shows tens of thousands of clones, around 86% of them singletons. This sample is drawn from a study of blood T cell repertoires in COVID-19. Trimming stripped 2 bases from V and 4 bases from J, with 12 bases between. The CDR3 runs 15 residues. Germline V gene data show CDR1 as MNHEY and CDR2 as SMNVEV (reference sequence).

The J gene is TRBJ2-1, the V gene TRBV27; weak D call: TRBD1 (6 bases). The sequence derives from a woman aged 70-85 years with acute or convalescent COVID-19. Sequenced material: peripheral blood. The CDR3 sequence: CASSLRGQLYNEQFF. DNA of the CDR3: TGTGCCAGCAGTTTACGCGGACAGTTATACAATGAGCAGTTCTTC.